Here is one TCR beta chain with its context. Its target is not known. cDNA came from about 0.5 to 1 ug RNA primed by random hexamers. Multiplex PCR with immunoSEQ amplified the TCR beta CDR3 across 54 Vbeta and 13 Jbeta. TCRdb reanalysed the immunoSEQ multiplex PCR reads using MiXCR and keeps one entry per CDR3 protein. This table holds approximately 110,000 distinct CDR3 sequences, around 94% found once. CD8+ and CD4+ T cells circulating in blood were sequenced for TCR beta. TEMRA cells were FACS-enriched, while CD8+ and CD4+ T cells were negatively isolated. This record comes from a study of CD8 T cells in Susac syndrome. Findings of the study overall: An acknowledgment was made by the study that its TCR sequencing and HLA analysis involved relatively few individuals.

This clonotype was sampled from a human donor in good health. The source material was CD4+ T cells from PBMCs.

The DNA for the CDR3 is TGCAGTGCTAGAAATCCCACACAGGGTTTAGTTCCCGAGCAGTACTTC. This encodes CSARNPTQGLVPEQYF. J is TRBJ2-7 and V is TRBV20-1; D perhaps matches TRBD1 (6 bases). This CDR3 comprises 16 residues. The V end was cut by 2 bases, the J end by 6 bases, with 23 bases between. Germline V lookup: CDR1 DFQATT, CDR2 SNEGSKA (reference sequence).